This T cell receptor beta chain emerged from a study of blood T cell repertoires in COVID-19. The germline V gene has CDR1 SGHAT and CDR2 FQDESV (reference sequence). CDR3 length: 15 amino acids. Losses at the gene ends were 4 bases for V and 5 bases for J; bases not matched to a gene: 5. Recruited during active infection, patients (from Seattle) were subsequently followed longitudinally. The assay was immunoSEQ multiplex PCR, and TCRdb's table has in-frame clones only and misses some. The table has around 300,000 clones, roughly 88% seen once. The TCR originated in a young woman with COVID-19, enrolled during active disease. Sequencing was carried out using peripheral blood. The genes are TRBV11-1 and TRBJ1-1; 12 nucleotides match TRBD1. CDR3 DNA: TGTGCCAGCAGCTCGGGACAGGGGGCGAAAACTGAAGCTTTCTTT. Amino acid sequence: CASSSGQGAKTEAFF.